Reported below is one T cell receptor beta chain. Its antigen is unknown. These data come from a study of CD8 T cell repertoires and HIV-1 epitope variants. At the level of the study: Each of Twenty-five Gag and Nef epitope peptides stimulated a separate culture. Control wells had CMV/EBV/flu peptides, negative Ebola AY9, or no peptide. Epitopes were three Gag families plus Nef HW9 and YT9.

Trimming removed 4 bases from V and 4 bases from J, with 17 bases in between. CDR1 and CDR2 (germline): SGHDT, YYEEEE. This CDR3 is 15 amino acids long. The data were produced by immunoSEQ multiplex PCR, yet TCRdb's version contains in-frame clones alone and is incomplete. The repertoire consists of about 5,000 clones, with about 60% occurring once and the leading ten covering around two fifths. The study, taken as a whole, reports: Beta chains alone show antigen proliferation, not cytokine profile or function.

The specimen was cultured CD8+ T cells derived from PBMCs. This TCR derives from a male donor with HIV. The rearrangement joins TRBV5-6 to TRBJ1-2; possibly TRBD1 for D (6 bases). The CDR3 DNA reads as TGTGCCAGCAGCCCTCCCGGGGGGCACAGCTATGGCTACACCTTC. Residues: CASSPPGGHSYGYTF.